The rows below give T cell receptor beta chains drawn from one sample of a study of blood T cell repertoires in COVID-19. Repertoires were generated with immunoSEQ multiplex PCR, while TCRdb's copy carries only in-frame clones and drops some. Of a few hundred thousand clones listed, around 90% were seen once; the top ten hold 1%. The sequenced material came from peripheral blood. All receptors derive from a man aged 45-65 years with active or convalescent COVID-19. The CDR3 runs from the conserved cysteine through the conserved F or W. A D gene is named only where the DNA matches it firmly. Where a row states a size, it is once, few, many or the class of an expanded clone; other rows omit it.

DNA: TGTGCCTGGATGCGGGGATATGGCGGTTCACCCCTCCACTTT; CDR3: CAWMRGYGGSPLHF; D: .; J: TRBJ1-6; size: .; V: TRBV30
DNA: TGTGCCACCAGCCCCGGACTAGCGGGCGGCCAAGAGACCCAGTACTTC; CDR3: CATSPGLAGGQETQYF; D: TRBD2; J: TRBJ2-5; size: .; V: TRBV24-1
DNA: TGTGCAAGTCGCCCGTCCGAGAACTATGGCTACACCTTC; CDR3: CASRPSENYGYTF; D: .; J: TRBJ1-2; size: .; V: TRBV12-2
DNA: TGTGCCAGCAGCGAACCCGGTTTGAACACTGAAGCTTTCTTT; CDR3: CASSEPGLNTEAFF; D: .; J: TRBJ1-1; size: once; V: TRBV3-1/TRBV3-2
DNA: TGTGCCAGCAGCCGGACCGGGACAGACGATTCACCCCTCCACTTT; CDR3: CASSRTGTDDSPLHF; D: TRBD1; J: TRBJ1-6; size: .; V: TRBV3-1/TRBV3-2
DNA: TGTGCCAGCAGGAGTCAAAGCTCTGGGGCCAACGTCCTGACTTTC; CDR3: CASRSQSSGANVLTF; D: .; J: TRBJ2-6; size: .; V: TRBV2
DNA: TGTGCCAGCAGTGAAGCGTTTATGGGAGTTCAGCCCCAGCATTTT; CDR3: CASSEAFMGVQPQHF; D: .; J: TRBJ1-5; size: .; V: TRBV6-1
DNA: TGTGCCAGCTCACCGAGACAGGACAATCAGCCCCAGCATTTT; CDR3: CASSPRQDNQPQHF; D: .; J: TRBJ1-5; size: .; V: TRBV18
DNA: TGTGCCAGTAGTATGAGTTGGGGCAGGGACTCCTACAATGAGCAGTTCTTC; CDR3: CASSMSWGRDSYNEQFF; D: .; J: TRBJ2-1; size: once; V: TRBV19
DNA: TGTGCCAGCCCCTGGGGCGGGAGAAGAGATACGCAGTATTTT; CDR3: CASPWGGRRDTQYF; D: TRBD2; J: TRBJ2-3; size: .; V: TRBV6-5
DNA: TGCGCCAGCAGAGGGGACAGTCTTGCAACTAATGAAAAACTGTTTTTT; CDR3: CASRGDSLATNEKLFF; D: TRBD1; J: TRBJ1-4; size: once; V: TRBV10-2
DNA: TGTGCCAGCAGGTGGGACAGGGGGCGAAATCAGCCCCAGCATTTT; CDR3: CASRWDRGRNQPQHF; D: TRBD1; J: TRBJ1-5; size: .; V: TRBV6-5
DNA: TGTGCCAGCAGCGTAGGCACAGGGGGTACCTACGAGCAGTACTTC; CDR3: CASSVGTGGTYEQYF; D: TRBD1; J: TRBJ2-7; size: .; V: TRBV9
DNA: TGTGCCAGCAGCCGATACAGTTCCAACTACGAGCAGTACTTC; CDR3: CASSRYSSNYEQYF; D: .; J: TRBJ2-7; size: .; V: TRBV7-8
DNA: TGTGCCAGTAGTCTCCTCCCGGTGGCTGGAAACACCATATATTTT; CDR3: CASSLLPVAGNTIYF; D: .; J: TRBJ1-3; size: .; V: TRBV19
DNA: TGTGCCAGCAGCCCGGGAAGTATAAAGAACACTGAAGCTTTCTTT; CDR3: CASSPGSIKNTEAFF; D: .; J: TRBJ1-1; size: .; V: TRBV7-9
DNA: TGCGCCAGCAGCCTGAACCCGATGGACAGACCTAATGAAAAACTGTTTTTT; CDR3: CASSLNPMDRPNEKLFF; D: .; J: TRBJ1-4; size: once; V: TRBV5-1
DNA: TGTGCCAGCAGCTTAAGGTCTAGCGGGAGAGGCTCAGATACGCAGTATTTT; CDR3: CASSLRSSGRGSDTQYF; D: TRBD2; J: TRBJ2-3; size: .; V: TRBV7-3
DNA: TGTGCCACCAGCGGACAGGGAAGGGGCTATGGCTACACCTTC; CDR3: CATSGQGRGYGYTF; D: TRBD1; J: TRBJ1-2; size: .; V: TRBV24-1
DNA: TGTGCCATCAGTGACCAGGGTTGGAACTATGGCTACACCTTC; CDR3: CAISDQGWNYGYTF; D: .; J: TRBJ1-2; size: once; V: TRBV10-3
DNA: TGTGCCAGCACCGGGATCAGGGGGAAAGGCGGCACTGAAGCTTTCTTT; CDR3: CASTGIRGKGGTEAFF; D: TRBD1; J: TRBJ1-1; size: .; V: TRBV11-2
DNA: TGTGCCAGCAGCCAAGAGACATCAACTAATGAAAAACTGTTTTTT; CDR3: CASSQETSTNEKLFF; D: .; J: TRBJ1-4; size: .; V: TRBV4-2
DNA: TGTGCCAGCAGTCCCCGTTGGAAGGCGGGAAATCAGCCCCAGCATTTT; CDR3: CASSPRWKAGNQPQHF; D: .; J: TRBJ1-5; size: .; V: TRBV6-2/TRBV6-3
DNA: TGCGCCAGCAGCCCAGGGACTCCTGGAAACACCATATATTTT; CDR3: CASSPGTPGNTIYF; D: .; J: TRBJ1-3; size: few; V: TRBV5-1
DNA: TGTGCCATCAGTGACGTGACGGCTAGGCCCTACGAGCAGTACTTC; CDR3: CAISDVTARPYEQYF; D: .; J: TRBJ2-7; size: .; V: TRBV10-3
DNA: TGTGCCAGCAGCTTAATGTCAGCGCGCTCCTACAATGAGCAGTTCTTC; CDR3: CASSLMSARSYNEQFF; D: .; J: TRBJ2-1; size: .; V: TRBV3-1/TRBV3-2
DNA: TGCGCCAGCAGCCAAAGAGCGGACTCCTACAATGAGCAGTTCTTC; CDR3: CASSQRADSYNEQFF; D: .; J: TRBJ2-1; size: .; V: TRBV4-3
DNA: TGCGCCAGCAGCCAAGACTCGGACAGGGGGCGAAGGTCCTACGAGCAGTACTTC; CDR3: CASSQDSDRGRRSYEQYF; D: TRBD1; J: TRBJ2-7; size: few; V: TRBV4-1
DNA: TGTGCCAGCAGTTATACAGGGGAAGGCCAGTACTTC; CDR3: CASSYTGEGQYF; D: TRBD1; J: TRBJ2-5; size: once; V: TRBV6-5
DNA: TGTGCCAGCAGCCTAGCGGGGGTTTACAATGAGCAGTTCTTC; CDR3: CASSLAGVYNEQFF; D: TRBD2; J: TRBJ2-1; size: .; V: TRBV9